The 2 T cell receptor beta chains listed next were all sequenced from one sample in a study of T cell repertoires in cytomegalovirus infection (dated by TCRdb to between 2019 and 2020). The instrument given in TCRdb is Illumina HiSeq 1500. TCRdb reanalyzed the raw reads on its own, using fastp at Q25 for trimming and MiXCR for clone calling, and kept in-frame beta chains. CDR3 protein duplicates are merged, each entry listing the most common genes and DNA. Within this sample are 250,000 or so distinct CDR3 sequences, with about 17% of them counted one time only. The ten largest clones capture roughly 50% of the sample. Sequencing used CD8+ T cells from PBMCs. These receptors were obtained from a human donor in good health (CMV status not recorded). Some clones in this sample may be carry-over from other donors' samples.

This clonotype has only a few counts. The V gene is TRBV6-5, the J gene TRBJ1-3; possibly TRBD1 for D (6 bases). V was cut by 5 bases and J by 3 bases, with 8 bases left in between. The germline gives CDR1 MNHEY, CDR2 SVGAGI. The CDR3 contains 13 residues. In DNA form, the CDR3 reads TGTGCCAGCAGTACAGGGTTTGGAAACACCATATATTTT. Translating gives CASSTGFGNTIYF.

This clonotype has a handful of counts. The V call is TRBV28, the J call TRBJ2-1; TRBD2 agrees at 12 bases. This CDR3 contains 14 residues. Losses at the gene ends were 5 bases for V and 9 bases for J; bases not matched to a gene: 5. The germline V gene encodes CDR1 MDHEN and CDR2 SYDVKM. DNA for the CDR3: TGTGCCAGCAGTGTGACTAGCGGGGGCGGTGAGCAGTTCTTC. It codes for CASSVTSGGGEQFF.